Below are 32 T cell receptor beta chains sequenced from a single sample in a study of T cell repertoires in cytomegalovirus infection. TCRdb analysed the reads with MiXCR anew, one entry per CDR3 protein. The sample contains some 450,000 distinct CDR3 sequences, approximately 30% of which appear only once. Sequenced sample: PBMCs. The receptors come from a human donor in good health (CMV status not recorded). Some clones in this sample may be carry-over from other donors' samples.

The sample holds many counts of this clonotype. The chain links TRBV7-2 to TRBJ2-1; D possibly corresponds to TRBD2 (7 bases). V dropped 2 bases and J dropped 0 bases, with 23 bases sitting between them. The CDR3 runs 20 residues. The germline V gene encodes CDR1 SGHTA and CDR2 FQGNSA. DNA of the CDR3: TGTGCCAGCAGCTTAACTACCGGGGGGCGCCGACTACGCTCCTACAATGAGCAGTTCTTC. Its protein is CASSLTTGGRRLRSYNEQFF.

This clonotype was detected a few times. This CDR3 reads CASRPGTGAYEQYF. For the CDR3, the DNA is TGTGCCAGCAGGCCCGGGACAGGCGCCTACGAGCAGTACTTC. The V and J genes are TRBV12-3 or TRBV12-4 and TRBJ2-7; 8 bases map to TRBD1. The CDR3 is 14 residues long. Trimming cost V 6 bases and J 2 bases; bases outside gene matches: 6.

As regards this clonotype: The conserved phenylalanine or tryptophan is not found at the CDR3 terminus, so this likely reflects a read error. This sequence joins TRBV7-9 and TRBJ1-2, with a tentative D call TRBD1 (6 bases). V was cut by 6 bases and J by 5 bases, with 13 bases left in between. The CDR3 has 13 amino acids. Germline V gene lookup returns CDR1 SEHNR and CDR2 FQNEAQ (reference sequence). DNA of the CDR3: TGTGCCAGCAGTCGGACAGAACAGTATGGCTACACCTTA. Its protein is CASSRTEQYGYTL.

This chain connects TRBV12-3 or TRBV12-4 to TRBJ1-1, with D maybe TRBD1 (5 bases). Trimming took 6 bases from V and 3 from J, leaving 14 bases between them. The CDR3 extends over 14 amino acids. The CDR3 bases are TGTGCCAGCAGAGAGGGGCGGTTGGACACTGAAGCTTTCTTT. This sequence encodes CASREGRLDTEAFF.

The chain carries TRBV13 and TRBJ2-7; no clear D gene. The CDR3 runs to 13 residues. The V gene's germline CDR1 is PRHDT and CDR2 FYEKMQ (reference sequence). Trimming cost V 8 bases and J 1 base, with 12 bases left between them. The DNA for the CDR3 is TGTGCCAGCTCTGTGGGGTATTCCTACGAGCAGTACTTC. Translating gives CASSVGYSYEQYF.

V gene TRBV10-3 combines with J gene TRBJ2-5, with TRBD1 matching over 8 bases. The V gene's germline CDR1 is ENHRY and CDR2 SYGVKD. CDR3 length equals 14 residues. V dropped 10 bases and J dropped 1; count of bases not matched to a gene: 8. The CDR3: CATSRTGSQETQYF. The DNA of the CDR3 is TGTGCCACCTCGAGGACAGGGAGCCAAGAGACCCAGTACTTC.

The genes are TRBV6-5 and TRBJ1-5; D unclear. CDR3 length equals 13 residues. Germline assignment: CDR1 MNHEY and CDR2 SVGAGI. V gave up 5 bases and J gave up 7 bases, with 12 bases separating them. The CDR3 region is CASSVGIGQPQHF. As DNA, the CDR3 is TGTGCCAGCAGTGTGGGGATTGGACAGCCCCAGCATTTT.

The V and J genes are TRBV28 and TRBJ1-2; 8 bases align to TRBD1. V lost 6 bases to trimming and J lost 4 bases; unmatched junction nucleotides: 13. The CDR3 consists of 16 residues. Germline V lookup: CDR1 MDHEN, CDR2 SYDVKM. The CDR3 nucleotides are TGTGCCAGCAGACCTACCGGACAGGGTAGAAGCTATGGCTACACCTTC. Translation: CASRPTGQGRSYGYTF.

The chain has TRBV6-6 and TRBJ2-3; D gene ambiguous. This CDR3 region has 15 residues. Germline CDR1 reads MNHNY; CDR2 reads SVGAGI (reference sequence). V lost 10 bases to trimming and J lost 1 base, with 18 bases between them. The CDR3 DNA follows: TGTGCCACCGATCAAGACCCACTCCGCACAGATACGCAGTATTTT. Protein sequence: CATDQDPLRTDTQYF.

This clonotype was seen only once. The CDR3 here is CSVAGSGGMNYEQYF. The CDR3 DNA reads as TGCAGCGTTGCGGGGAGCGGGGGGATGAACTACGAGCAGTACTTC. The rearrangement uses TRBV29-1 and TRBJ2-7; 9 nucleotides line up with TRBD2. The V gene end was trimmed by 4 bases and the J gene end by 3 bases; junction bases not matched to a gene: 10. The CDR3 length is 15 residues. Germline values: CDR1 SQVTM, CDR2 ANQGSEA.

The genes are TRBV28 and TRBJ2-7, with a weak D call TRBD1 (5 bases). V lost 4 bases and J lost 2, with 21 bases in between. Germline CDR1 MDHEN, CDR2 SYDVKM. The CDR3 spans 17 residues. The CDR3, as DNA: TGTGCCAGCAGTTCAATGCTCAGCACAGGCGGTCCCTACGAGCAGTACTTC. Its translation is CASSSMLSTGGPYEQYF.

V gene TRBV27 combines with J gene TRBJ1-2; TRBD1 matches 9 bases. V shed 6 bases, J shed 1 base, and the junction held 6 bases outside the gene matches. Germline assignment: CDR1 MNHEY and CDR2 SMNVEV (reference sequence). This CDR3 comprises 15 residues. CDR3 region: CASRFPGQGNYGYTF. DNA of the CDR3: TGTGCCAGCAGGTTCCCGGGACAGGGTAACTATGGCTACACCTTC.

This chain links TRBV6-2 or TRBV6-3 with TRBJ2-2; either TRBD1 or TRBD2 may supply D (6 bases each). V lost 8 bases to trimming and J lost 3 bases, with 10 bases between them. This CDR3 has 13 residues. CDR1 MNHEY and CDR2 SVGEGT come from the germline V gene. The CDR3 reads CASGGLDTGELFF. The CDR3 DNA reads as TGTGCCAGCGGGGGGCTCGACACCGGGGAGCTGTTTTTT.

This clonotype occurred many times. This sequence joins TRBV5-1 and TRBJ1-5, with 7 bases that match TRBD1. The germline V gene has CDR1 SGHRS and CDR2 YFSETQ. J lost 3 bases, V lost 3 bases, and 3 bases had no gene match. This CDR3 contains 14 residues. CDR3 sequence (DNA): TGCGCCAGCAGCTCAGGACAGGTCAATCAGCCCCAGCATTTT. Encoded protein: CASSSGQVNQPQHF.

As for this clonotype: A clone one base away is much larger, so this may be a read error. The chain links TRBV7-2 to TRBJ1-1; no clear D gene. V was shortened by 2 bases and J by 1 base, with 17 bases between the two germline ends. The CDR3 is 17 residues long. Germline V gives CDR1 SGHTA, CDR2 FQGNSA. This chain's CDR3 is CASSLSDRPEANTEAFF. In DNA, the CDR3 is TGTGCCAGCAGCTTATCCGACCGGCCAGAAGCGAACACTGAAGCTTTCTTT.

CDR3 in DNA: TGTGCCAGCAAACCTGATCGTACCAATGAGCAGTTCTTC. This encodes CASKPDRTNEQFF. The chain has TRBV11-1 and TRBJ2-1; D remains unclear. Germline-derived CDR1 and CDR2 are SGHAT and FQDESV (reference sequence). The ends were cut back, 7 bases at V and 6 bases at J, with 13 bases in the middle. This CDR3 has 13 residues. The full variable domain, in which reference TRBV11-1 and TRBJ2-1 provide the parts outside the CDR3, is EAEVAQSPRYKITEKSQAVAFWCDPISGHATLYWYRQILGQGPELLVQFQDESVVDDSQLPKDRFSAERLKGVDSTLKIQPAELGDSAMYLCASKPDRTNEQFFGPGTRLTVL.

Ten or more counts support this clonotype. At one end, the junction sequence differs from germline, possibly due to a read error. This chain uses TRBV7-2 with TRBJ2-5; 8 positions agree with TRBD2. There are 12 residues in the CDR3. Germline CDR1 SGHTA, CDR2 FQGNSA. This CDR3 is CASRRGSGVEDF. CDR3 sequence (DNA): TGTGCCAGCAGACGGGGTAGCGGGGTAGAAGACTTC.

The genes are TRBV6-1 and TRBJ2-2; TRBD2 aligns across 14 bases. The CDR3 extends over 19 amino acids. Germline V gene data show CDR1 as MNHNS and CDR2 as SASEGT. The V gene end was trimmed by 6 bases and the J gene end by 6 bases; junction bases not matched to a gene: 15. This chain's CDR3 is CASRPRTSGGRWLAGELFF. CDR3 nucleotides: TGTGCCAGCAGACCCAGGACTAGCGGGGGGAGGTGGTTAGCCGGGGAGCTGTTTTTT.

This clonotype rates as medium-sized. This chain connects TRBV7-6 to TRBJ1-6; 7 positions match TRBD1. The ends lost 2 bases at V and 17 bases at J; junction bases unmatched: 9. Germline assignment: CDR1 SGHVS and CDR2 FNYEAQ. The CDR3 loop spans 13 amino acids. The CDR3: CASSLTETGTVHF. The CDR3 nucleotides read TGTGCCAGCAGCTTAACCGAGACAGGGACGGTCCACTTT.

As for this clonotype: Germline is not matched at one junction end, which may reflect a read error. This chain uses TRBV7-6 with TRBJ2-3; a weak D match, TRBD2 (5 bases). The germline gives CDR1 SGHVS, CDR2 FNYEAQ. The CDR3 has 16 amino acids. CDR3 loop: CASSLGASGGTDTHYF. In DNA, the CDR3 is TGTGCCAGCAGCTTAGGTGCCTCAGGAGGCACAGATACGCACTATTTT.

This clonotype turned up a few times. This chain links TRBV28 with TRBJ1-4; TRBD1 is a possible D gene (5 bases). CDR1 and CDR2 (germline): MDHEN, SYDVKM. The ends were cut back, 6 bases at V and 14 bases at J, with 28 bases in the middle. There are 16 residues in the CDR3. CDR3 region: CASSTRPGLSEKLLFF. The CDR3 DNA sequence: TGTGCCAGCAGCACCCGCCCGGGGCTGTCTGAAAAATTGCTGTTTTTT.

This clonotype has ten or more counts. The chain has TRBV7-9 and TRBJ2-3; possible D gene TRBD2, 6 bases. V lost 6 bases to trimming and J lost 8 bases, with 24 bases between them. The germline CDR1 and CDR2 sequences are SEHNR and FQNEAQ (reference sequence). The CDR3 runs 16 residues. The CDR3: CASSWRRDGGGGTQYF. The DNA for the CDR3 is TGTGCCAGCAGTTGGAGGAGGGACGGAGGTGGAGGTACGCAGTATTTT. The variable domain in full, with the rest retrieved from reference TRBV7-9 and TRBJ2-3, is DTGVSQNPRHKITKRGQNVTFRCDPISEHNRLYWYRQTLGQGPEFLTYFQNEAQLEKSRLLSDRFSAERPKGSFSTLEIQRTEQGDSAMYLCASSWRRDGGGGTQYFGPGTRLTVL.

The table lists this clonotype with a few counts. The rearrangement uses TRBV7-9 and TRBJ2-5, with no clear D. The length of the CDR3 is 15 residues. V was trimmed by 1 base and J by 1 base, leaving 10 bases between them. Per the germline V gene, CDR1 is SEHNR and CDR2 is FQNEAQ (reference sequence). The CDR3 is CASSLGWGAQETQYF. The DNA of the CDR3 is TGTGCCAGCAGCTTAGGGTGGGGTGCCCAAGAGACCCAGTACTTC.

The chain uses TRBV4-1 and TRBJ2-7, with unresolved D. The CDR3 covers 17 residues. Germline V gene sequence: CDR1 MGHRA, CDR2 YSYEKL. Trimming removed 0 bases at V and 2 bases at J, with 17 bases between. The CDR3 region is CASSQDRVPVKPYEQYF. For the CDR3, the DNA is TGCGCCAGCAGCCAAGATAGAGTTCCGGTGAAACCCTACGAGCAGTACTTC.

Many counts were recorded for this clonotype. The rearrangement joins TRBV11-3 to TRBJ1-1, with no clear D. The germline V and J ends were trimmed by 1 base and 3 bases, with 12 bases remaining between them. CDR1 and CDR2 (germline): SGHNT, YENEEA. The CDR3 consists of 15 residues. The CDR3 region is CASSLGRQEDTEAFF. CDR3 in DNA: TGTGCCAGCAGCTTAGGGCGGCAGGAGGACACTGAAGCTTTCTTT.

This clonotype has a count of ten or more. The rearrangement links TRBV11-2 to TRBJ1-6; D call uncertain. Trimming cost V 0 bases and J 10 bases, with 7 bases left between them. The CDR3 loop spans 13 amino acids. Germline-derived CDR1 and CDR2 are SGHAT and FQNNGV. The chain's CDR3 is CASSLERPSPLHF. The CDR3 DNA sequence: TGTGCCAGCAGCTTAGAGAGGCCATCACCCCTCCACTTT.

V is TRBV29-1 and J is TRBJ2-1, with 8 bases that match TRBD1. With 4 bases clipped from V and 0 bases from J, the junction kept 2 bases outside the gene matches. This CDR3 has 14 residues. The germline gives CDR1 SQVTM, CDR2 ANQGSEA. Written as DNA, the CDR3 is TGCAGCGTTGTCGGGACAGGCTCCTACAATGAGCAGTTCTTC. This translates into CSVVGTGSYNEQFF.

The gene calls are TRBV28 and TRBJ1-1; 10 bases are shared with TRBD1. CDR1 is MDHEN, CDR2 SYDVKM, per germline. Germline trimming cut 6 bases from V and 5 bases from J; bases unmatched to any gene: 12. The CDR3 has 16 residues. CDR3 protein: CASSNKLGQGSTEAFF. DNA of the CDR3: TGTGCCAGCAGCAACAAACTGGGACAGGGGTCAACTGAAGCTTTCTTT.

This clonotype was counted only a few times. The CDR3 region is CASSLVYPGTGRTEAFF. CDR3 bases: TGTGCCAGCAGTCTGGTCTACCCGGGGACAGGGCGGACTGAAGCTTTCTTT. The chain recombines TRBV5-6 with TRBJ1-1; 9 bases align to TRBD1. Germline V gene data show CDR1 as SGHDT and CDR2 as YYEEEE. The length of the CDR3 is 17 residues. The junction had 16 bases not matched to a gene; V was cut back by 5 bases and J by 5 bases.

This clonotype was seen repeatedly, ten times or more. The V and J genes are TRBV4-2 and TRBJ2-1; maybe TRBD2 (5 bases). The CDR3 totals 17 residues. Between the trimmed V and J ends, which lost 1 base and 0 bases, there was a span of 13 bases. In germline, CDR1 is LGHNA, CDR2 YNFKEQ. CDR3 DNA sequence: TGTGCCAGCAGCCAAGGTGGCGGGTTGAGCTCCTACAATGAGCAGTTCTTC. As protein: CASSQGGGLSSYNEQFF.

This clonotype was observed a handful of times. This chain links TRBV5-1 with TRBJ2-2; D is unclear. The germline CDR1 and CDR2 sequences are SGHRS and YFSETQ. V was pared by 9 bases and J by 6 bases, with 21 bases between. The CDR3 length is 15 residues. CDR3 DNA: TGCGCCACCTCCAAAACAGAAGGAACACCCGGGGAGCTGTTTTTT. Translating it yields CATSKTEGTPGELFF.

On this clonotype: This may be a read error, as it is one base from a much larger clone. This chain uses TRBV7-3 with TRBJ2-5; no firm D call. CDR1 SGHTA and CDR2 FQGTGA come from the germline V gene. Deletions cut 4 bases from V and 2 bases from J, with 11 bases between. This CDR3 contains 14 residues. Here the CDR3 DNA reads TGTGCCAGCAGCTATTCGAGAGTTCAAGAGACCCAGTACTTC. The encoded protein is CASSYSRVQETQYF.